Below, 8 T cell receptor beta chains from the same sample are listed, as sequenced in a study of identical twins. TCRdb re-derived calls from the 5' RACE reads in MiXCR, one entry per CDR3 protein. The sample contains 450,000 to 650,000 distinct CDR3 sequences, approximately 16% of which appear only once. The same sample was also used in a study of yellow fever vaccine responses in identical twins.

Sequencing used CD4+ T cells sorted from blood. The receptors derive from a woman under 30 in good health.

The genes are TRBV7-9 and TRBJ2-1; no reliable D call. V was clipped by 5 bases and J by 2 bases, with 10 bases between them. The CDR3 totals 14 residues. From germline, CDR1 is SEHNR and CDR2 FQNEAQ (reference sequence). The CDR3, as DNA: TGTGCCAGCAGCCGAACAGAGACCTACAATGAGCAGTTCTTC. Encoded protein: CASSRTETYNEQFF.

This clonotype turned up a few times. This chain connects TRBV20-1 to TRBJ1-5; D may be TRBD1 (5 bases). This CDR3 comprises 13 residues. V was pared by 3 bases and J by 5 bases, with 11 bases between. Germline V gene data show CDR1 as DFQATT and CDR2 as SNEGSKA (reference sequence). CDR3 in amino acids: CSASGQGDQPQHF. The CDR3 DNA sequence: TGCAGTGCTAGCGGGCAGGGCGATCAGCCCCAGCATTTT.

The chain recombines TRBV12-3 or TRBV12-4 with TRBJ2-1; 7 bases are a match to TRBD2. The V gene end was trimmed by 5 bases and the J gene end by 2 bases; junction bases not matched to a gene: 6. The CDR3 runs 15 residues. The CDR3 DNA reads TGTGCCAGCAGTCTGCTAGCGGACCCCTACAATGAGCAGTTCTTC. It translates to CASSLLADPYNEQFF.

The gene calls are TRBV7-2 and TRBJ2-1, with TRBD2 identical over 8 bases. V lost 5 bases and J lost 6; bases outside the gene matches: 6. In germline, CDR1 is SGHTA, CDR2 FQGNSA. CDR3 length equals 14 residues. CDR3 loop: CASSRPGRANEQFF. Written as DNA, the CDR3 is TGTGCCAGCAGCCGGCCCGGGAGGGCCAATGAGCAGTTCTTC.

Many counts were recorded for this clonotype. This rearrangement joins TRBV5-1 to TRBJ2-1; no clear D. The germline CDR1 and CDR2 sequences are SGHRS and YFSETQ. Trimming shortened V by 3 bases and J by 2 bases, and 15 bases separated the two germline ends. This CDR3 has 16 amino acids. The CDR3 DNA is TGCGCCAGCAGCTCCAAGGCCCCAGGTCCCTACAATGAGCAGTTCTTC. Translating gives CASSSKAPGPYNEQFF.

In its sample, this clonotype was seen a few times. CDR3 nucleotides: TGTGCCAGCCGCCGACTAGCGGGAGTGAAGTCCTACGAGCAGTACTTC. It is translated as CASRRLAGVKSYEQYF. The chain recombines TRBV27 with TRBJ2-7; 12 bases map to TRBD2. The CDR3 contains 16 residues. Germline lookup yields CDR1 MNHEY and CDR2 SMNVEV (reference sequence). V lost 8 bases, J lost 1 base, and 9 bases stayed unmatched.

The CDR3 bases are TGCAGTGCTAGTCCACTACAGGGGTGGGTCGAGCAGTACGTC. It is translated as CSASPLQGWVEQYV. The chain is built from TRBV20-1 and TRBJ2-7, with 7 bases identical to TRBD1. CDR1 is DFQATT and CDR2 is SNEGSKA in the germline V gene (reference sequence). J lost 6 bases, V lost 3 bases, and 11 bases had no gene match. The CDR3 has 14 residues.

The sample holds a few counts of this clonotype. The V call is TRBV12-3 or TRBV12-4, the J call TRBJ1-2; D is unresolved. Deletions cut 5 bases from V and 0 bases from J, with 10 bases between. The CDR3 has 14 residues. CDR3 coding DNA: TGTGCCAGCAGTCCGTGGGCCGCTAACTATGGCTACACCTTC. Protein: CASSPWAANYGYTF.